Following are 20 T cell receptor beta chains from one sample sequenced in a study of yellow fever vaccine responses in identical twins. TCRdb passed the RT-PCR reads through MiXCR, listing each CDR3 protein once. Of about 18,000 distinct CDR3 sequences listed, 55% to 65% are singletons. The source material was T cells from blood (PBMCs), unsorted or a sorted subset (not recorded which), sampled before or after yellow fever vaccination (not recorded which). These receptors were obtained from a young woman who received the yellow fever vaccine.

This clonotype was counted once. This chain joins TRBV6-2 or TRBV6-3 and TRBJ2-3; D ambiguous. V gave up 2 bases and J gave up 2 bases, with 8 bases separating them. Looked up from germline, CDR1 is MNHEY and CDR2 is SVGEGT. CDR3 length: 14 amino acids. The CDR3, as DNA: TGTGCCAGCAGTTACGGGGAAAACACAGATACGCAGTATTTT. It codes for CASSYGENTDTQYF.

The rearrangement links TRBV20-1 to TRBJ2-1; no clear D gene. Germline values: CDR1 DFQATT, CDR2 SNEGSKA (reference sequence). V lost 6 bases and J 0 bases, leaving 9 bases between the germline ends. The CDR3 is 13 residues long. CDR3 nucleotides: TGCAGTGCCTACTTCCCCTCCTACAATGAGCAGTTCTTC. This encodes CSAYFPSYNEQFF.

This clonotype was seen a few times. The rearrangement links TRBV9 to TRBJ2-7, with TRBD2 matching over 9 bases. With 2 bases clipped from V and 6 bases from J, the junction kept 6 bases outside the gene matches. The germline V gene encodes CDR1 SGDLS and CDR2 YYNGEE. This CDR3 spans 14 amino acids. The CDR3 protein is CASSVGGRGIEQYF. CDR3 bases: TGTGCCAGCAGCGTTGGCGGGAGGGGAATCGAGCAGTACTTC.

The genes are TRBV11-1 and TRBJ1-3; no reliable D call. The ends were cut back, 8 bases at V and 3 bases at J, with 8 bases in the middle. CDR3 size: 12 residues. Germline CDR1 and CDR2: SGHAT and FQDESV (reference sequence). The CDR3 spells CASGGGGNTIYF. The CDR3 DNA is TGTGCCAGCGGTGGAGGTGGAAACACCATATATTTT.

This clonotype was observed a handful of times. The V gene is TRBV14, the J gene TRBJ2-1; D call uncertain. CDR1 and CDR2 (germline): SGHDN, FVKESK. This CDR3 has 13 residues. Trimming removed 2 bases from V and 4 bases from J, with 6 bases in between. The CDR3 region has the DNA TGTGCCAGCAGCCAATGGGGATACAATGAGCAGTTCTTC. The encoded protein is CASSQWGYNEQFF.

CDR3 sequence (DNA): TGTGCCAGCAGCTTAACGGGGGCGTTCAATGAGCAGTTCTTC. The encoded protein is CASSLTGAFNEQFF. This chain joins TRBV7-9 and TRBJ2-1; D possibly uses TRBD1 or TRBD2 (6 bases each). V lost 2 bases, J lost 6 bases, and 11 bases lay in between. CDR1 is SEHNR and CDR2 is FQNEAQ in the germline V gene (reference sequence). CDR3 length: 14 residues.

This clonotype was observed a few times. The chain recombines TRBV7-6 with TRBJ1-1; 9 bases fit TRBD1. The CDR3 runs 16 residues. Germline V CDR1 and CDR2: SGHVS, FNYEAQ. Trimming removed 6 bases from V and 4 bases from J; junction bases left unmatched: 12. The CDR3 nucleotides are TGTGCCAGCAGGAAGGACACAGGGGGCTTGGGCACTGAAGCTTTCTTT. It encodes CASRKDTGGLGTEAFF.

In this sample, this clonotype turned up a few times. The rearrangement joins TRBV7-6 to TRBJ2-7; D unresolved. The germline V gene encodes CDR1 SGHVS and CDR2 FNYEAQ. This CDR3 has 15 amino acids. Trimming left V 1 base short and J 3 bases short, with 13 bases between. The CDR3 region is CASSLGRDFYYEQYF. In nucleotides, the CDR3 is TGTGCCAGCAGCTTAGGTAGAGACTTTTACTACGAGCAGTACTTC.

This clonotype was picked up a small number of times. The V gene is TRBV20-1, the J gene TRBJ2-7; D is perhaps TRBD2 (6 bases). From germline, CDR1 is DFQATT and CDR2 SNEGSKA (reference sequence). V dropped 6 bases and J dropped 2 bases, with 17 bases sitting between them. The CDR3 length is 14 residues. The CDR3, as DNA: TGCAGTGCCCCCCCGGGGGACGGTACCTACGAGCAGTACGTC. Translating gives CSAPPGDGTYEQYV.

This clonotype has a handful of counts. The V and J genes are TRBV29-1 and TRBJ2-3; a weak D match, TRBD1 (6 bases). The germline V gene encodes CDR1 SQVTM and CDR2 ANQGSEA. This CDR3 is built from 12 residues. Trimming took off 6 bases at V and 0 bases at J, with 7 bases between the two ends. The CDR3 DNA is TGCAGCGTCAGGGGAAGCACAGATACGCAGTATTTT. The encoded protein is CSVRGSTDTQYF.

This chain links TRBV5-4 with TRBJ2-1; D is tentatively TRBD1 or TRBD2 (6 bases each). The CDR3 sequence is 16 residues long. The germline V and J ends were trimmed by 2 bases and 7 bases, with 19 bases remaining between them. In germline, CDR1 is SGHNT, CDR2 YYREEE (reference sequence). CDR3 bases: TGTGCCAGCAGCTTAGGAGGGACAAGGGGTAAAAATGAGCAGTTCTTC. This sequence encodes CASSLGGTRGKNEQFF. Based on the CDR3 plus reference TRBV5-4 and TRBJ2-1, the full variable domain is ETGVTQSPTHLIKTRGQQVTLRCSSQSGHNTVSWYQQALGQGPQFIFQYYREEENGRGNFPPRFSGLQFPNYSSELNVNALELDDSALYLCASSLGGTRGKNEQFFGPGTRLTVL.

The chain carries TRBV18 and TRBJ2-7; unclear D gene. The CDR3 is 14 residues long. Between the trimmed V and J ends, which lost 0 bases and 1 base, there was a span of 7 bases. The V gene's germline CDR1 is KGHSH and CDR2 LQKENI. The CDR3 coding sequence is TGTGCCAGCTCACCACCAAGAGATTCCTACGAGCAGTACTTC. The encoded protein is CASSPPRDSYEQYF.

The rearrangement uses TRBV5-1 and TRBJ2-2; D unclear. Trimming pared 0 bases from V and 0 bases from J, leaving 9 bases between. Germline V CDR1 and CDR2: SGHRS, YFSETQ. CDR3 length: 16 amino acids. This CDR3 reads CASSLDWSSNTGELFF. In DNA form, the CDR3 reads TGCGCCAGCAGCTTGGACTGGTCGTCGAACACCGGGGAGCTGTTTTTT.

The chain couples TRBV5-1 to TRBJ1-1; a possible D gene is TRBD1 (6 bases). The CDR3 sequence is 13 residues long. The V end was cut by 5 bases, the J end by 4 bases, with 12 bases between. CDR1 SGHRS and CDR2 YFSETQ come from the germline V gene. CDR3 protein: CASSVQGFTEAFF. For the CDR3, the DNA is TGCGCCAGCAGTGTCCAGGGGTTCACTGAAGCTTTCTTT.

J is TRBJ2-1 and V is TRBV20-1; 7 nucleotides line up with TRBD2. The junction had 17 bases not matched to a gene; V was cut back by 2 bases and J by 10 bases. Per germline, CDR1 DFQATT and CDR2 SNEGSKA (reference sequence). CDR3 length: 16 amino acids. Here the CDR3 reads CSARSLSSGDSGEQFF. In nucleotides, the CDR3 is TGCAGTGCTAGATCCCTTTCCAGCGGGGATTCTGGGGAGCAGTTCTTC.

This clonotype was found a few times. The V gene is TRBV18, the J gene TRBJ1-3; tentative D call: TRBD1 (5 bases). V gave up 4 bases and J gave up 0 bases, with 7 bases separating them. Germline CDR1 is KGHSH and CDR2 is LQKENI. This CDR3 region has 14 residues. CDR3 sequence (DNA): TGTGCCAGCTCACTCGACAGCTCTGGAAACACCATATATTTT. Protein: CASSLDSSGNTIYF.

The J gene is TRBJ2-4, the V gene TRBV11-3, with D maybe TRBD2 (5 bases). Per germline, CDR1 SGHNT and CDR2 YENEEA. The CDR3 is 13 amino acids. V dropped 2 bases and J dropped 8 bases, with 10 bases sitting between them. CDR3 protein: CASSLSDGDIQYF. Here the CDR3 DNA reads TGTGCCAGCAGCTTATCTGACGGGGACATTCAGTACTTC.

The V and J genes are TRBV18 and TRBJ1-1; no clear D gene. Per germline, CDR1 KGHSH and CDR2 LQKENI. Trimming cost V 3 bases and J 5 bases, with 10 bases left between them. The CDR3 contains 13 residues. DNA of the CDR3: TGTGCCAGCTCACCCACAGAGACAACTGAAGCTTTCTTT. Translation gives CASSPTETTEAFF.

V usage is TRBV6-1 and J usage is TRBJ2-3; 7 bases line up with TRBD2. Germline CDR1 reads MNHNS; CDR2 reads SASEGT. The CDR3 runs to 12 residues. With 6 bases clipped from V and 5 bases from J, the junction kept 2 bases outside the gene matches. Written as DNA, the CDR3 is TGTGCCAGCAGGGTAGCGGGAGATACGCAGTATTTT. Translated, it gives CASRVAGDTQYF.

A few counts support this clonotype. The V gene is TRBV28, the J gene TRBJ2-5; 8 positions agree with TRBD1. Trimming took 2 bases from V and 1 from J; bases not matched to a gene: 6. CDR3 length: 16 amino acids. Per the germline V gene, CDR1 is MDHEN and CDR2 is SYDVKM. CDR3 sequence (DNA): TGTGCCAGCAGTTTAAACCCGGGACAGGTCCAAGAGACCCAGTACTTC. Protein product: CASSLNPGQVQETQYF.